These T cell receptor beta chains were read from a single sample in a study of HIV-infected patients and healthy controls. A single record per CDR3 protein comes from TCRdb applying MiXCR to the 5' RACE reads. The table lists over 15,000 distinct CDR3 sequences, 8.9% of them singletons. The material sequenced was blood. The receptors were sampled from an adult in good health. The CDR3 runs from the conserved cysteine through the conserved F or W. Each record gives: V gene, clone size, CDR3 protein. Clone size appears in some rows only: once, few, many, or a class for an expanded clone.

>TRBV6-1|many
CASSEALGWTEAFF
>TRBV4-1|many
CASSQDPETVGTQYF
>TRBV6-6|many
CASSYRTPQGIRATNEKLFF
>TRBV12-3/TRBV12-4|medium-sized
CASSARDRVAKNIQYF
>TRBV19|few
CASSIWTGDQPQHF
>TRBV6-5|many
CASSSNTGRLYGYTF
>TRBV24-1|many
CATSGGSDDEQFF
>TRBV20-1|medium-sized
CSAGTRLTDTQYF
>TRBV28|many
CASGISSGLNQPQHF
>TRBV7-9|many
CASSLMGTEAFF
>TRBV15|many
CATSLGGFNYGYTF
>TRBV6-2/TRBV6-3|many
CASSYLQETQYF
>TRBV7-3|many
CASMRDSGTDTQYF
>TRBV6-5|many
CASSLPGQVHEQYF
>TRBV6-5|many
CASSRVTGGIMNTEAFF
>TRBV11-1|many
CASTPAGPGLPEAFF
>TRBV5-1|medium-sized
CASSLGTSTDTQYF
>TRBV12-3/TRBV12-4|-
CASSLQGPTSYNEQFF
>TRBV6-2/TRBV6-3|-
CASKTGVRGADTQYF
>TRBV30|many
CAWDPGLAGVTGELFF
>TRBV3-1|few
CASSRDYSTDTQYF
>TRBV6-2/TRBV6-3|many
CASSPTSGPNSYEQYF
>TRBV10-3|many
CAIRTSKPDSSVLTF
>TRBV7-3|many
CASSLMGLRTYFDEQYF
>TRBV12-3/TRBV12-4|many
CASSFAGGQETQYF
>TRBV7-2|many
CASPGQREFYEQFF
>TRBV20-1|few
CSARDNRQGTDTQYF
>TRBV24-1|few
CATESQGLAAYNEQFF
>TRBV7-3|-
CASSPDPIIGDTQYF
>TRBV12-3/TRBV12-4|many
CASRNRTSGRARYEQYF
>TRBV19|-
CASSTGDTLAKNIQYF
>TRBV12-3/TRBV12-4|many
CASRVEGRLYGYTF
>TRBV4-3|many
CASSFGLAEYNEQFF
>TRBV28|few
CASSLIGTSTDTQYF
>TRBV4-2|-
CASSQDRVAGTQYF
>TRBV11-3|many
CASSLGQRADNEQFF
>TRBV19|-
CATQGTQNTGELFF
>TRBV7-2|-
CASSLQGRGNQPQHF
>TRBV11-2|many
CASSLDRDYEQYF
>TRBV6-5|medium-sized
CASSRSTDTQYF
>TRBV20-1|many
CSAMGASNQPQHF
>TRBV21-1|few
CASSRPGRRYLLLHF
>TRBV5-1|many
CASSLGTQETQYF
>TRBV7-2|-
CASSLAGNGKETQYF
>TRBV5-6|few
CASSLVGTEAFF